Listed here are 32 T cell receptor beta chains from one sample, sequenced in a study of naive and memory T cell subsets. Two oligonucleotides, mixed equimolar, formed the beta constant-region primer covering TRBC1 and TRBC2. Four rounds of PCR amplified the ligated cDNA using nested alpha and beta constant-region primers plus SP2. TCRdb re-derived calls from the UMI-ligation and nested PCR reads in MiXCR, one entry per CDR3 protein. Counted here are just over 80,000 distinct CDR3 sequences, about 10% occurring once; the ten biggest clones make up about 1.2%. The sequencing sample was made of naive CD8+ T cells from blood. The receptors were gathered from a human donor in good health.

V and J are TRBV24-1 and TRBJ2-1; 9 nucleotides match TRBD1. Germline V CDR1 and CDR2: KGHDR, SFDVKD. Trimming took 7 bases from V and 9 from J; bases not matched to a gene: 12. This CDR3 contains 15 residues. DNA of the CDR3: TGTGCCACCAGCCACGATGGACAGGGGTGGGGTGAGCAGTTCTTC. It yields the protein CATSHDGQGWGEQFF.

In its sample, this clonotype was seen many times. The chain couples TRBV6-5 to TRBJ2-5; possibly TRBD1 for D (6 bases). The CDR3 consists of 13 residues. The V and J ends lost 2 bases and 2 bases respectively, with 6 bases between them. Germline lookup yields CDR1 MNHEY and CDR2 SVGAGI. CDR3 nucleotide sequence: TGTGCCAGCAGTTACAGGGGGCAAGAGACCCAGTACTTC. Residues: CASSYRGQETQYF.

This clonotype showed up many times. The chain combines TRBV20-1 with TRBJ2-3, with TRBD2 matching over 7 bases. The germline V gene encodes CDR1 DFQATT and CDR2 SNEGSKA (reference sequence). This CDR3 region has 14 residues. V was clipped by 3 bases and J by 4 bases; unmatched bases: 7. The CDR3 coding sequence is TGCAGTGCTAGTAGGCGGGAGCCCCCAGATACGCAGTATTTT. Translation gives CSASRREPPDTQYF.

This clonotype showed up just a few times. The chain recombines TRBV7-9 with TRBJ2-7; a weak D match, TRBD1 (5 bases). The V end was cut by 6 bases, the J end by 4 bases, with 13 bases between. The CDR3 runs to 13 residues. From germline, CDR1 is SEHNR and CDR2 FQNEAQ (reference sequence). The CDR3 is CASRGAPFYEQYF. CDR3 in DNA: TGTGCCAGCAGAGGGGCGCCATTTTACGAGCAGTACTTC.

The V gene is TRBV12-3 or TRBV12-4, the J gene TRBJ2-7, with D perhaps TRBD2 (6 bases). Trimming removed 7 bases at V and 1 base at J, with 17 bases between. CDR3 length equals 15 residues. The CDR3 bases are TGTGCCAGCACAACCTTCAGGGACTCGTCCTACGAGCAGTACTTC. Its translation is CASTTFRDSSYEQYF.

The table lists this clonotype with a few counts. J is TRBJ2-3 and V is TRBV7-2, with no clear D. Per the germline V gene, CDR1 is SGHTA and CDR2 is FQGNSA. This CDR3 is built from 12 residues. The V and J ends lost 5 bases and 6 bases respectively, with 9 bases between them. DNA of the CDR3: TGTGCCAGCAGCCTCATGGGGGATACGCAGTATTTT. This translates into CASSLMGDTQYF.

This clonotype appeared a few times. The rearrangement uses TRBV15 and TRBJ1-2; D is unclear. CDR3 length equals 15 residues. Per the germline V gene, CDR1 is LNHNV and CDR2 is YYDKDF (reference sequence). Trimming left V 4 bases short and J 7 bases short, with 19 bases between. The CDR3 here is CATSTPRGYNSGYTF. The CDR3 DNA is TGTGCCACCAGCACCCCGCGGGGTTATAATAGTGGCTACACCTTC.

The CDR3 reads CASSFDSPDTQYF. The DNA of the CDR3 is TGTGCCAGCAGTTTTGACTCCCCAGATACGCAGTATTTT. The chain has TRBV5-6 and TRBJ2-3; the D is unclear. V lost 5 bases to trimming and J lost 4 bases, with 11 bases between them. Germline lookup yields CDR1 SGHDT and CDR2 YYEEEE. The CDR3 extends over 13 amino acids.

This clonotype occurred many times. The chain carries TRBV12-5 and TRBJ2-5; 9 bases are a match to TRBD1. Germline CDR1 is LGHNT and CDR2 is FRNRAP. The CDR3 length is 15 residues. The trim removed 8 bases at V and 1 base at J, leaving 8 bases unmatched. CDR3 in amino acids: CASSSRDRVQETQYF. As DNA, the CDR3 is TGTGCTAGTTCGTCCCGGGACAGGGTCCAAGAGACCCAGTACTTC.

The chain couples TRBV6-5 to TRBJ2-7, with D tentatively TRBD2 (6 bases). This CDR3 region has 13 residues. Germline V gene sequence: CDR1 MNHEY, CDR2 SVGAGI. The V gene lost 0 bases and the J gene lost 3 bases, with 6 bases spanning the gap. DNA of the CDR3: TGTGCCAGCAGTTACTCGCGGGGCTACGAGCAGTACTTC. Translating gives CASSYSRGYEQYF.

This clonotype was seen a few times. The chain is built from TRBV11-2 and TRBJ2-2, with D possibly TRBD1 on 6 matching bases. V was trimmed by 7 bases and J by 0 bases, leaving 9 bases between them. This CDR3 is built from 14 residues. CDR1 and CDR2 (germline): SGHAT, FQNNGV. The CDR3 reads CASIGTSNTGELFF. The DNA of the CDR3 is TGTGCCAGCATAGGGACATCGAACACCGGGGAGCTGTTTTTT.

There are many counts of this clonotype. The chain recombines TRBV29-1 with TRBJ2-4, with D maybe TRBD2 (5 bases). V dropped 6 bases and J dropped 0 bases, with 15 bases sitting between them. This CDR3 contains 15 residues. Germline lookup yields CDR1 SQVTM and CDR2 ANQGSEA. CDR3 region: CSVSGGYLAKNIQYF. The CDR3, as DNA: TGCAGCGTCAGCGGTGGATACCTAGCCAAAAACATTCAGTACTTC.

In this sample, this clonotype turned up many times. The chain uses TRBV5-1 and TRBJ2-3; maybe TRBD2 (5 bases). Germline values: CDR1 SGHRS, CDR2 YFSETQ. With 0 bases removed from V and 4 bases from J, the gap between germline ends came to 9 bases. The CDR3 sequence is 14 residues long. The CDR3 nucleotides read TGCGCCAGCAGCTTGGAGACTACCGCAGATACGCAGTATTTT. Encoded protein: CASSLETTADTQYF.

This clonotype occurred a few times. This chain links TRBV27 with TRBJ2-7; no clear D gene. Trimming took 6 bases from V and 4 from J, leaving 4 bases between them. Looked up from germline, CDR1 is MNHEY and CDR2 is SMNVEV (reference sequence). The CDR3 sequence is 10 residues long. CDR3 region: CASSLYEQYF. CDR3 sequence (DNA): TGTGCCAGCAGCCTATACGAGCAGTACTTC.

This clonotype was observed a handful of times. The chain joins TRBV4-1 to TRBJ2-1; 13 bases are shared with TRBD2. CDR1 and CDR2 from the germline V gene are MGHRA and YSYEKL. With V trimmed by 1 base and J by 1 base, 10 bases remained unmatched. The CDR3 has 20 residues. The DNA of the CDR3 is TGCGCCAGCAGCCAAGTGAGGCGACTAGCGGGAGGAGGGTCCTACAATGAGCAGTTCTTC. Its translation is CASSQVRRLAGGGSYNEQFF.

This clonotype was recorded only once. V gene TRBV28 combines with J gene TRBJ2-7, with D unclear. The V end lost 3 bases, the J end lost 0 bases, and 15 bases lay between the germline ends. Germline V gives CDR1 MDHEN, CDR2 SYDVKM. CDR3 length: 16 amino acids. The CDR3: CASSFDGGDNSYEQYF. As DNA, the CDR3 is TGTGCCAGCAGTTTTGATGGTGGAGACAACTCCTACGAGCAGTACTTC.

This clonotype was detected ten times or more. The genes are TRBV7-9 and TRBJ2-5; D may be TRBD1 or TRBD2 (5 bases each). Germline-derived CDR1 and CDR2 are SEHNR and FQNEAQ (reference sequence). Deletions cut 3 bases from V and 5 bases from J, with 13 bases between. The CDR3 totals 14 residues. The DNA of the CDR3 is TGTGCCAGCAGCTTCGGGGATCAGGGTGAGACCCAGTACTTC. This encodes CASSFGDQGETQYF.

The J gene is TRBJ2-2, the V gene TRBV28; 8 bases are shared with TRBD1. Trimming removed 2 bases from V and 5 bases from J; junction bases left unmatched: 7. This CDR3 spans 16 amino acids. Germline V gives CDR1 MDHEN, CDR2 SYDVKM. CDR3 DNA: TGTGCCAGCAGTTTAGAGACAGGGGTCCGGACCGGGGAGCTGTTTTTT. This sequence encodes CASSLETGVRTGELFF.

The rearrangement joins TRBV27 to TRBJ2-7; 7 positions match TRBD2. The length of the CDR3 is 15 residues. Looked up from germline, CDR1 is MNHEY and CDR2 is SMNVEV (reference sequence). V lost 5 bases, J lost 0 bases, and 7 bases stayed unmatched. The CDR3 loop is CASSPTGGGSYEQYF. CDR3 bases: TGTGCCAGCAGTCCCACCGGCGGGGGCTCCTACGAGCAGTACTTC.

This clonotype was counted ten times or more. This chain links TRBV7-9 with TRBJ2-7; 8 bases fit TRBD1. Germline values: CDR1 SEHNR, CDR2 FQNEAQ (reference sequence). The CDR3 covers 15 residues. V shed 4 bases and J 6 bases; nucleotides not matched to a gene: 11. The CDR3 DNA sequence: TGTGCCAGCAGCTCTCCCGGGACAGGATCTTCCGAGCAGTACTTC. Amino acid sequence: CASSSPGTGSSEQYF.

CDR3 in amino acids: CASSLSLGRGDYEQYF. The DNA for the CDR3 is TGTGCCAGCAGTTTATCCCTGGGCAGGGGTGACTACGAGCAGTACTTC. The chain joins TRBV28 to TRBJ2-7, with D possibly being TRBD1 (6 bases). V was clipped by 1 base and J by 3 bases, with 16 bases between them. The CDR3 is 16 residues long. The V gene's germline CDR1 is MDHEN and CDR2 SYDVKM.

This clonotype was seen at least ten times. The J gene is TRBJ1-4, the V gene TRBV11-2; D not resolved. Trimming removed 1 base at V and 7 bases at J, with 10 bases between. This CDR3 has 14 amino acids. Germline CDR1 is SGHAT and CDR2 is FQNNGV. The CDR3 bases are TGTGCCAGCAGCTTAGTACGGAAGGGTGAAAAACTGTTTTTT. Amino acid sequence: CASSLVRKGEKLFF.

The V gene is TRBV24-1, the J gene TRBJ1-1, with 9 bases lining up with TRBD1. The CDR3 is 14 amino acids. The germline gives CDR1 KGHDR, CDR2 SFDVKD. The ends lost 4 bases at V and 8 bases at J; junction bases unmatched: 7. The CDR3 DNA reads as TGTGCCACCAGTGAAACCGGGACAGGGAACGAAGCTTTCTTT. This sequence encodes CATSETGTGNEAFF.

The V call is TRBV10-3, the J call TRBJ2-7; D unclear. Per the germline V gene, CDR1 is ENHRY and CDR2 is SYGVKD. The CDR3 contains 13 residues. V was trimmed by 0 bases and J by 6 bases, leaving 9 bases between them. Here the CDR3 DNA reads TGTGCCATCAGTGAGTCGCTCGGCCTCGAGCAGTACTTC. This translates into CAISESLGLEQYF.

V and J are TRBV9 and TRBJ2-1, with 8 bases matching TRBD2. V was clipped by 0 bases and J by 0 bases; unmatched bases: 5. Germline CDR1 SGDLS, CDR2 YYNGEE. The CDR3 sequence is 17 residues long. CDR3 amino acids: CASSVGGGTSSYNEQFF. The DNA of the CDR3 is TGTGCCAGCAGCGTAGGTGGTGGGACTAGCTCCTACAATGAGCAGTTCTTC.

This clonotype was counted ten times or more. The chain is built from TRBV30 and TRBJ2-3; TRBD2 agrees at 8 bases. The CDR3 is 18 amino acids. Unmatched junction bases numbered 16, after V lost 0 bases and J lost 5 bases. Looked up from germline, CDR1 is GTSNPN and CDR2 is SVGIG (reference sequence). The CDR3 region has the DNA TGTGCCTGGAGTGTATTTCGCGTTGTCGGGAGGGCCATAGATACGCAGTATTTT. Translated, it gives CAWSVFRVVGRAIDTQYF.

This clonotype has more than one count but fewer than ten. The rearrangement joins TRBV7-2 to TRBJ1-6, with D uncertain. V lost 3 bases and J lost 7, with 13 bases in between. This CDR3 has 15 amino acids. Germline V lookup: CDR1 SGHTA, CDR2 FQGNSA. Written as DNA, the CDR3 is TGTGCCAGCAGCTTCCGGGAGGCCCGGAATTCACCCCTCCACTTT. Its protein product is CASSFREARNSPLHF.

This clonotype came up many times. The gene calls are TRBV9 and TRBJ1-5; D ambiguous. Trimming took 3 bases from V and 0 from J, leaving 10 bases between them. Germline lookup yields CDR1 SGDLS and CDR2 YYNGEE. This CDR3 contains 15 residues. Here the CDR3 DNA reads TGTGCCAGCAGCGAGGGCGGCCTTAGCAATCAGCCCCAGCATTTT. Protein sequence: CASSEGGLSNQPQHF.

There are many counts of this clonotype. The chain links TRBV5-4 to TRBJ2-1; 10 bases line up with TRBD2. The V and J ends lost 2 bases and 5 bases, in that order; junction bases with no gene match: 1. The V gene's germline CDR1 is SGHNT and CDR2 YYREEE (reference sequence). This CDR3 contains 14 residues. The CDR3 sequence is CASSLAGGDNEQFF. The CDR3 DNA is TGTGCCAGCAGCTTAGCGGGAGGGGACAATGAGCAGTTCTTC. Full variable domain (remainder filled in from reference TRBV5-4 and TRBJ2-1): ETGVTQSPTHLIKTRGQQVTLRCSSQSGHNTVSWYQQALGQGPQFIFQYYREEENGRGNFPPRFSGLQFPNYSSELNVNALELDDSALYLCASSLAGGDNEQFFGPGTRLTVL.

The sample holds many counts of this clonotype. V usage is TRBV29-1 and J usage is TRBJ2-1; 13 bases map to TRBD2. Per germline, CDR1 SQVTM and CDR2 ANQGSEA. V lost 7 bases, J lost 0 bases, and 9 bases stayed unmatched. The CDR3 has 17 amino acids. CDR3 in DNA: TGCAGCGCCAGCGGACTAGCGGGAGTAGGCTCCTACAATGAGCAGTTCTTC. This sequence encodes CSASGLAGVGSYNEQFF.

This clonotype appeared many times. The rearrangement links TRBV20-1 to TRBJ2-3; D unclear. The CDR3 contains 14 residues. Germline V gives CDR1 DFQATT, CDR2 SNEGSKA (reference sequence). The V and J ends lost 5 bases and 7 bases respectively, with 19 bases between them. CDR3 DNA sequence: TGCAGTGCTCCAGTTAGTGCGGTTCACCATACGCAGTATTTT. It yields the protein CSAPVSAVHHTQYF.

This clonotype was counted many times. This chain connects TRBV29-1 to TRBJ1-1; tentatively, D is TRBD1 (6 bases). Trimming stripped 2 bases from V and 5 bases from J, with 15 bases between. The CDR3 has 14 amino acids. Germline V gene data show CDR1 as SQVTM and CDR2 as ANQGSEA. The CDR3 loop is CSVELSTGWTEAFF. The CDR3 DNA sequence: TGCAGCGTTGAATTGTCGACAGGATGGACTGAAGCTTTCTTT. The variable domain in full, with the rest retrieved from reference TRBV29-1 and TRBJ1-1, is SAVISQKPSRDICQRGTSLTIQCQVDSQVTMMFWYRQQPGQSLTLIATANQGSEATYESGFVIDKFPISRPNLTFSTLTVSNMSPEDSSIYLCSVELSTGWTEAFFGQGTRLTVV.